One and the same sample provided the 14 T cell receptor beta chains below, sequenced in a study of cytomegalovirus exposure and HLA in healthy donors (dated 2017 in TCRdb). The library was built by means of the immunoSEQ multiplex PCR assay. The multiplex PCR relied on a mix of 60 forward primers for TCR Vbeta segments and 13 reverse primers for TCR Jbeta segments. Entries here come from immuneACCESS through TCRdb and include only in-frame sequences with V and J called. Some clones fail to appear in such tables; in the studies checked, an unresolved V gene covers under half of the shortfall, and the cause of the remainder is unknown. This sample holds about 200,000 clones; 60% to 80% were observed only once. Roughly 1.9% of the sample is held by the ten biggest clonotypes. Sequencing used PBMCs. These receptor sequences come from a man between 18 and 29 years old in good health and CMV-seronegative.

The chain links TRBV6-5 to TRBJ1-1, with D perhaps matching TRBD1 (6 bases). This CDR3 has 16 residues. Germline V gene data show CDR1 as MNHEY and CDR2 as SVGAGI. V was pared by 1 base and J by 4 bases, with 16 bases between. Written as DNA, the CDR3 is TGTGCCAGCAGTTACTGGGTCGGGGGGGGCATCACTGAAGCTTTCTTT. Encoded protein: CASSYWVGGGITEAFF.

The chain recombines TRBV30 with TRBJ2-7; D not certain. The CDR3 covers 12 residues. Germline values: CDR1 GTSNPN, CDR2 SVGIG (reference sequence). The V end was cut by 1 base, the J end by 2 bases, with 6 bases between. CDR3 amino acids: CAWSGTAYEQYF. The CDR3 DNA is TGTGCCTGGAGTGGTACAGCCTACGAGCAGTACTTC. Using reference TRBV30 and TRBJ2-7 for the parts outside the CDR3, the full variable domain is SQTIHQWPATLVQPVGSPLSLECTVEGTSNPNLYWYRQAAGRGLQLLFYSVGIGQISSEVPQNLSASRPQDRQFILSSKKLLLSDSGFYLCAWSGTAYEQYFGPGTRLTVT.

The chain combines TRBV5-1 with TRBJ2-2; TRBD2 agrees at 7 bases. This CDR3 is built from 16 residues. J was trimmed by 7 bases and V by 5 bases; bases with no gene match: 14. Germline V gives CDR1 SGHRS, CDR2 YFSETQ. The CDR3 reads CASSLVPGGGNGELFF. As DNA, the CDR3 is TGCGCCAGCAGTCTGGTGCCGGGCGGGGGAAACGGGGAGCTGTTTTTT. The full variable domain, with the rest looked up from reference TRBV5-1 and TRBJ2-2, is KAGVTQTPRYLIKTRGQQVTLSCSPISGHRSVSWYQQTPGQGLQFLFEYFSETQRNKGNFPGRFSGRQFSNSRSEMNVSTLELGDSALYLCASSLVPGGGNGELFFGEGSRLTVL.

V and J are TRBV29-1 and TRBJ2-3; D call uncertain. This CDR3 spans 14 amino acids. Trimming took 7 bases from V and 2 from J, leaving 16 bases between them. Germline V lookup: CDR1 SQVTM, CDR2 ANQGSEA. For the CDR3, the DNA is TGCAGCGCCCTCGATCAGATTTACACAGATACGCAGTATTTT. As protein: CSALDQIYTDTQYF.

V and J are TRBV19 and TRBJ1-2, with D possibly being TRBD1 (5 bases). This CDR3 region has 14 residues. Trimming cost V 10 bases and J 2 bases, with 17 bases left between them. Germline loops: CDR1 LNHDA, CDR2 SQIVND (reference sequence). CDR3 coding DNA: TGTGCCACCCTTGAGCAGGGAGGAAACTATGGCTACACCTTC. It yields the protein CATLEQGGNYGYTF.

The J gene is TRBJ1-6, the V gene TRBV6-1; D is unresolved. This CDR3 has 12 amino acids. V gave up 7 bases and J gave up 13 bases, with 14 bases separating them. Germline loops: CDR1 MNHNS, CDR2 SASEGT. The DNA for the CDR3 is TGTGCCAGCAACCGCCCGGGGTTGCCCCTCCACTTT. It yields the protein CASNRPGLPLHF.

The chain employs TRBV15 and TRBJ2-1; D unresolved. In germline, CDR1 is LNHNV, CDR2 YYDKDF (reference sequence). Trimming removed 5 bases at V and 3 bases at J, with 11 bases between. The CDR3 has 14 amino acids. This CDR3 is CATSYSLDYNEQFF. CDR3 sequence (DNA): TGTGCCACCAGCTATAGTCTCGACTACAATGAGCAGTTCTTC.

This chain joins TRBV29-1 and TRBJ1-2; D is ambiguous. CDR1 and CDR2 (germline): SQVTM, ANQGSEA. The CDR3 covers 11 residues. V was clipped by 4 bases and J by 3 bases, with 6 bases between them. The CDR3 bases are TGCAGCGTTGGGCAGGACTATGGCTACACCTTC. Amino acid sequence: CSVGQDYGYTF.

The rearrangement links TRBV6-5 to TRBJ2-7; 7 bases match TRBD1. Trimming at V came to 8 bases and at J to 2 bases, leaving 12 bases not matched to a gene. The CDR3 consists of 15 residues. Germline CDR1 and CDR2: MNHEY and SVGAGI. The CDR3 region has the DNA TGTGCCAGCTTCCCCCGACAGGGTGCGACCTACGAGCAGTACTTC. Its protein is CASFPRQGATYEQYF.

This chain links TRBV30 with TRBJ2-1, with TRBD1 matching over 7 bases. The V gene end was trimmed by 4 bases and the J gene end by 12 bases; junction bases not matched to a gene: 15. This CDR3 comprises 14 residues. CDR1 GTSNPN and CDR2 SVGIG come from the germline V gene (reference sequence). The chain's CDR3 is CAWNKPGQIPGQFF. In DNA, the CDR3 is TGTGCCTGGAACAAACCGGGACAGATACCAGGGCAGTTCTTC. Full variable domain (remainder filled in from reference TRBV30 and TRBJ2-1): SQTIHQWPATLVQPVGSPLSLECTVEGTSNPNLYWYRQAAGRGLQLLFYSVGIGQISSEVPQNLSASRPQDRQFILSSKKLLLSDSGFYLCAWNKPGQIPGQFFGPGTRLTVL.

The chain combines TRBV28 with TRBJ2-7, with a weak D call TRBD2 (5 bases). V was pared by 2 bases and J by 3 bases, with 14 bases between. This CDR3 spans 15 amino acids. Germline CDR1 and CDR2: MDHEN and SYDVKM. CDR3 bases: TGTGCCAGCAGTTTACAGGAGGAGAGATACTACGAGCAGTACTTC. It is translated as CASSLQEERYYEQYF. Combining the CDR3 with reference TRBV28 and TRBJ2-7 gives the whole variable domain DVKVTQSSRYLVKRTGEKVFLECVQDMDHENMFWYRQDPGLGLRLIYFSYDVKMKEKGDIPEGYSVSREKKERFSLILESASTNQTSMYLCASSLQEERYYEQYFGPGTRLTVT.

This clone was picked up one time. The CDR3 loop reads CASSLGTSGTLGEYEQYF. CDR3 DNA: TGTGCCAGCAGCTTGGGGACTAGCGGGACATTGGGGGAATACGAGCAGTACTTC. The chain links TRBV5-4 to TRBJ2-7; 12 bases match TRBD2. The germline V gene encodes CDR1 SGHNT and CDR2 YYREEE (reference sequence). The CDR3 length is 18 residues. The trim removed 0 bases at V and 4 bases at J, leaving 11 bases unmatched.

This chain connects TRBV7-2 to TRBJ1-1; TRBD1 might be the D (6 bases). This CDR3 contains 13 residues. Trimming stripped 1 base from V and 6 bases from J, with 9 bases between. Germline CDR1 reads SGHTA; CDR2 reads FQGNSA. Here the CDR3 reads CASSLVGTPEAFF. In DNA form, the CDR3 reads TGTGCCAGCAGCTTAGTGGGGACACCTGAAGCTTTCTTT.

This clone was counted once. This chain connects TRBV6-1 to TRBJ1-5; TRBD1 is a possible D gene (5 bases). The CDR3 is made up of 16 amino acids. Per germline, CDR1 MNHNS and CDR2 SASEGT. Trimming removed 4 bases from V and 6 bases from J, with 19 bases in between. CDR3 in DNA: TGTGCCAGCAGTGGGCGGGGGTTGGGCCGCATTCAGCCCCAGCATTTT. Protein sequence: CASSGRGLGRIQPQHF.